This T cell receptor (beta chain) was identified during a study of long-term antiretroviral therapy in people with HIV. United States facilities provided treatment to all participants with HIV. At survey level, the immunoSEQ assay was run in its v3.0 version. Profiling relied on immunoSEQ multiplex PCR, and the TCRdb table lists in-frame clones only, not all of them. Here the sample spans about 28,000 clones, roughly 84% being singletons. The J segment lost 4 bases and the V segment lost 0 bases, leaving 3 bases of the junction unmatched. Germline V CDR1 and CDR2: KGHSH, LQKENI. The length of the CDR3 is 15 residues.

This specimen was unsorted PBMCs, taken 0.4 years after starting antiretroviral therapy. The V and J genes are TRBV18 and TRBJ2-5; 9 positions agree with TRBD1. This receptor was identified in a man younger than 30 with HIV. The CDR3 DNA reads as TGTGCCAGCTCACCACCGGAGGGACAGGGAGAGACCCAGTACTTC. Translation gives CASSPPEGQGETQYF.